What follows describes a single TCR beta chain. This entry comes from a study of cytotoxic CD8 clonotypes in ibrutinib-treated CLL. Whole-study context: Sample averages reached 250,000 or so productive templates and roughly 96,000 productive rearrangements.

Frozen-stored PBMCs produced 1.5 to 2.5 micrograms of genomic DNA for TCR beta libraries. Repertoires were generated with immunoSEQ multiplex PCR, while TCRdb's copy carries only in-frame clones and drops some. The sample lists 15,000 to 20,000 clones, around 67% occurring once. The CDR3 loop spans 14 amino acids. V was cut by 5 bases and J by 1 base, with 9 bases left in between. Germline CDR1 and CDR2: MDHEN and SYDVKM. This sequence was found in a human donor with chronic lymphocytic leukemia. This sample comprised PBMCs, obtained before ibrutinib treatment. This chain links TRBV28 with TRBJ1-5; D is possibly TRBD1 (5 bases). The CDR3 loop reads CASSRWGSNQPQHF. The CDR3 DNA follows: TGTGCCAGCAGTAGGTGGGGGAGCAATCAGCCCCAGCATTTT.